The T cell receptor beta chain under discussion was sequenced for a study of regulatory T cells in long-lasting Graves disease. Study background: Antithyroid drugs had been given to newly diagnosed Graves' patients for under 3 months.

Through Arm-PCR of CDR3 regions and iRepertoire HTBI primers, TCR beta libraries were built. A single record per CDR3 protein comes from TCRdb applying MiXCR to the multiplex PCR reads. The sample carries more than 300,000 distinct CDR3 sequences, about 16% recorded once. The CDR3 has 12 amino acids. Germline V lookup: CDR1 LNHDA, CDR2 SQIVND (reference sequence). Overall study findings and caveats: TCR diversity was lower in persistent Graves' patients than in newly diagnosed ones. Persistent cases favored TRBV28, TRBJ1-2 and TRBJ2-5. Possibly, accuracy suffered from the small sample size.

Turning to this clonotype: Antigen: not known. One junction end does not reproduce the germline sequence, and a read error may be involved.

The time point was: newly diagnosed GD, antithyroid drugs for less than 3 months. Extracted PBMC RNA gave rise to the TCR library. This chain links TRBV19 with TRBJ2-5, with 7 positions matching TRBD1. This sequence originates from a female donor with Graves disease. The sample was peripheral blood mononuclear cells (PBMCs), taken at new diagnosis, from a patient treated with antithyroid drugs. CDR3 residues: CASSLGNRGRFF. In DNA form, the CDR3 reads TGTGCCAGTAGTTTAGGAAACAGGGGTCGGTTCTTC.